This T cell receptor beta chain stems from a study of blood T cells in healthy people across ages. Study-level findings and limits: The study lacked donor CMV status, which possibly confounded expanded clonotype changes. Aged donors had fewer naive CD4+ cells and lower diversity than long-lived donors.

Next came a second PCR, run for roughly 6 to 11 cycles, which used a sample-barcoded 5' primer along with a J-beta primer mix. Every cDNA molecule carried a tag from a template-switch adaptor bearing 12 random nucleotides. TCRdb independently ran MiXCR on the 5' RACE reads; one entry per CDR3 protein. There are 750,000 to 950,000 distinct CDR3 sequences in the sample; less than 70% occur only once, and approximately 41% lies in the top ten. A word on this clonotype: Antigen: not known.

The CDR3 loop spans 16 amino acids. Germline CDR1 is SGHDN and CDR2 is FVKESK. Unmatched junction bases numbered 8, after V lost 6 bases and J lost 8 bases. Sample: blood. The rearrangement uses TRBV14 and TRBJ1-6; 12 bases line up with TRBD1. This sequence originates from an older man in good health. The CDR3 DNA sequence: TGTGCCAGCAGTCGGACCGGGACAGGGGGCTATTCACCCCTCCACTTT. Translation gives CASSRTGTGGYSPLHF.